Listed here are 7 T cell receptor beta chains from one sample, sequenced in a study of Graves' ophthalmopathy and Graves' hyperthyroidism. Amplification of the TCR beta CDR3 regions used RNA transcripts (as template). First-round RT-PCR relied on HTBI primers, and a second-round multiplex PCR came next. TCRdb reprocessed the multiplex PCR reads via MiXCR and lists one record per CDR3 protein. The sample lists under 200,000 distinct CDR3 sequences; 30% to 45% were seen once. The specimen sequenced was peripheral blood. These receptors were taken from a woman between 40 and 55 years old with Graves' ophthalmopathy.

This clonotype was counted at least ten times. The chain has TRBV6-5 and TRBJ1-2; D might be TRBD1 (5 bases). Germline values: CDR1 MNHEY, CDR2 SVGAGI. V lost 5 bases to trimming and J lost 8 bases, with 9 bases between them. This CDR3 spans 11 amino acids. CDR3 sequence reads: CASSRDGGYTF. The CDR3 region has the DNA TGTGCCAGCAGTAGGGACGGCGGCTACACCTTC.

The sample holds many counts of this clonotype. The chain has TRBV28 and TRBJ1-5; the D is unclear. Germline lookup yields CDR1 MDHEN and CDR2 SYDVKM. Trimming removed 3 bases at V and 1 base at J, with 13 bases between. The CDR3 is 16 residues long. This CDR3 is CASSFARRVSNQPQHF. The CDR3 DNA sequence: TGTGCCAGCAGTTTTGCAAGAAGGGTAAGCAATCAGCCCCAGCATTTT. Supplemented by reference TRBV28 and TRBJ1-5, the full variable domain reads DVKVTQSSRYLVKRTGEKVFLECVQDMDHENMFWYRQDPGLGLRLIYFSYDVKMKEKGDIPEGYSVSREKKERFSLILESASTNQTSMYLCASSFARRVSNQPQHFGDGTRLSIL.

This clonotype was observed a few times. This sequence joins TRBV6-1 and TRBJ1-6; D call uncertain. This CDR3 contains 12 residues. Per germline, CDR1 MNHNS and CDR2 SASEGT. V shed 0 bases and J shed 12 bases, with 6 bases lying between them. The chain's CDR3 is CASSEATGPLHF. In DNA form, the CDR3 reads TGTGCCAGCAGTGAAGCTACCGGACCCCTCCACTTT.

This chain connects TRBV6-1 to TRBJ2-5; D not resolved. The V end lost 1 base, the J end lost 5 bases, and 11 bases lay between the germline ends. CDR3 length: 14 residues. CDR1 MNHNS and CDR2 SASEGT come from the germline V gene. CDR3 coding DNA: TGTGCCAGCAGTGAAGTCCCGTACGGGGAGACCCAGTACTTC. Translated: CASSEVPYGETQYF.

Ten or more counts support this clonotype. The V and J genes are TRBV28 and TRBJ1-2; D unclear. The germline CDR1 and CDR2 sequences are MDHEN and SYDVKM. The CDR3 is 13 residues long. Trimming removed 4 bases at V and 4 bases at J, with 10 bases between. The CDR3 reads CASSSTRTYGYTF. The CDR3 region has the DNA TGTGCCAGCAGTTCCACCCGGACCTATGGCTACACCTTC.

The chain recombines TRBV13 with TRBJ2-5, with TRBD1 identical over 7 bases. From germline, CDR1 is PRHDT and CDR2 FYEKMQ (reference sequence). Trimming cost V 3 bases and J 7 bases; bases outside gene matches: 8. The CDR3 has 14 amino acids. The CDR3 loop is CASSLGTVGSTQYF. CDR3 nucleotide sequence: TGTGCCAGCAGCTTGGGGACAGTGGGGTCGACCCAGTACTTC.

CDR3 sequence reads: CASIGSNSEAFF. For the CDR3, the DNA is TGTGCCAGCATAGGCAGCAACTCTGAAGCTTTCTTT. The rearrangement links TRBV28 to TRBJ1-1; no reliable D call. From germline, CDR1 is MDHEN and CDR2 SYDVKM. The V end lost 7 bases, the J end lost 6 bases, and 12 bases lay between the germline ends. The CDR3 contains 12 residues.